The 18 T cell receptor beta chains in this list originate from one sample, sequenced in a study of naive and memory T cell subsets. Two oligonucleotides, mixed equimolar, formed the beta constant-region primer covering TRBC1 and TRBC2. Via MiXCR, TCRdb re-called the UMI-ligation and nested PCR reads, giving one row per CDR3 protein. The sample includes some 28,000 distinct CDR3 sequences, about 10% of them seen just once. Sequences were obtained from effector memory CD4+ T cells from blood. Subset given: effector memory, CD45RA- CD27-. These receptors were collected from a human donor in good health.

Relative to its sample, this clonotype is medium-sized. The rearrangement joins TRBV20-1 to TRBJ1-2, with D hard to call. Trimming shortened V by 3 bases and J by 6 bases, and 17 bases separated the two germline ends. The CDR3 runs to 14 residues. The germline V gene has CDR1 DFQATT and CDR2 SNEGSKA (reference sequence). CDR3 residues: CSARAPDLANGYTF. The CDR3 region has the DNA TGCAGTGCTAGGGCCCCGGACCTAGCCAATGGCTACACCTTC.

The J gene is TRBJ1-5, the V gene TRBV7-2; D is unresolved. The CDR3 length is 13 residues. V was trimmed by 5 bases and J by 7 bases, leaving 12 bases between them. The V gene's germline CDR1 is SGHTA and CDR2 FQGNSA. Here the CDR3 DNA reads TGTGCCAGCAGCGCGGACGGGGTGCAGCCCCAGCATTTT. It yields the protein CASSADGVQPQHF.

By frequency in the sample, this clonotype is medium-sized (0.01 to 0.1%). The chain is built from TRBV28 and TRBJ2-3, with D possibly TRBD2 on 6 matching bases. Trimming cost V 7 bases and J 2 bases, with 10 bases left between them. The V gene's germline CDR1 is MDHEN and CDR2 SYDVKM. CDR3 size: 13 residues. This chain's CDR3 is CASKRVATDTQYF. In DNA, the CDR3 is TGTGCCAGCAAGCGGGTTGCCACAGATACGCAGTATTTT.

This clonotype occurred a few times. The rearrangement joins TRBV5-1 to TRBJ1-1; D is uncertain. The germline V gene encodes CDR1 SGHRS and CDR2 YFSETQ. V was pared by 5 bases and J by 1 base, with 9 bases between. The CDR3 totals 13 residues. This CDR3 is CASSRGQNTEAFF. The DNA for the CDR3 is TGCGCCAGCAGTAGAGGCCAGAACACTGAAGCTTTCTTT.

This clonotype has ten or more counts. The CDR3 protein is CASSFRVSTDTQYF. CDR3 DNA: TGTGCCAGCAGTTTTCGCGTGAGCACAGATACGCAGTATTTT. The rearrangement links TRBV12-3 or TRBV12-4 to TRBJ2-3; D not certain. V lost 3 bases and J lost 0, with 7 bases in between. The CDR3 loop spans 14 amino acids.

Of note for this clonotype: A much larger clonotype is one base distant, so this may be a read error. The chain combines TRBV7-8 with TRBJ1-2; D might be TRBD1 (5 bases). The CDR3 totals 12 residues. Germline values: CDR1 SGHVS, CDR2 FQNEAQ. V lost 5 bases, J lost 10 bases, and 14 bases lay in between. The CDR3 reads CASSVDTRDYTF. CDR3 bases: TGTGCCAGCAGCGTGGACACGCGTGACTACACCTTC.

This clonotype was observed a handful of times. The chain joins TRBV7-9 to TRBJ2-7, with 8 bases aligning to TRBD1. This CDR3 contains 15 residues. Germline-derived CDR1 and CDR2 are SEHNR and FQNEAQ (reference sequence). V lost 5 bases and J lost 1; bases outside the gene matches: 7. As DNA, the CDR3 is TGTGCCAGCAGCCCCGGACAGGGTGTATCCTACGAGCAGTACTTC. Its translation is CASSPGQGVSYEQYF.

The chain combines TRBV20-1 with TRBJ2-3, with 12 positions matching TRBD2. The CDR3 length is 15 residues. Per germline, CDR1 DFQATT and CDR2 SNEGSKA (reference sequence). The ends lost 6 bases at V and 4 bases at J; junction bases unmatched: 8. The CDR3 sequence: CSADGTSGLADTQYF. The CDR3 bases are TGCAGTGCAGACGGGACTAGCGGGCTTGCAGATACGCAGTATTTT.

J is TRBJ1-6 and V is TRBV29-1; 7 nucleotides match TRBD1. The CDR3 runs to 13 residues. CDR1 is SQVTM and CDR2 is ANQGSEA in the germline V gene. Losses at the gene ends were 6 bases for V and 9 bases for J; bases not matched to a gene: 8. DNA for the CDR3: TGCAGCGTGGGGGAGGGGGCAACTTCACCCCTCCACTTT. This gives the protein CSVGEGATSPLHF.

The sample holds a few counts of this clonotype. This chain joins TRBV7-2 and TRBJ2-5; D is perhaps TRBD2 (5 bases). This CDR3 has 15 residues. CDR1 and CDR2 from the germline V gene are SGHTA and FQGNSA. V was cut by 1 base and J by 5 bases, with 14 bases left in between. The chain's CDR3 is CASSLEAAARETQYF. In DNA form, the CDR3 reads TGTGCCAGCAGCTTAGAAGCGGCCGCTCGGGAGACCCAGTACTTC.

This clonotype was detected ten times or more. The J gene is TRBJ2-7, the V gene TRBV2; 8 bases are shared with TRBD2. V shed 7 bases, J shed 3 bases, and the junction held 5 bases outside the gene matches. The length of the CDR3 is 13 residues. CDR1 is SNHLY, CDR2 FYNNEI, per germline. This CDR3 reads CASKLAVLYEQYF. The DNA for the CDR3 is TGTGCCAGCAAACTAGCGGTACTCTACGAGCAGTACTTC.

This clonotype has just a few counts. J is TRBJ2-3 and V is TRBV15; the D gene is possibly TRBD2 (5 bases). There are 14 residues in the CDR3. Trimming removed 8 bases at V and 0 bases at J, with 12 bases between. Germline V gene data show CDR1 as LNHNV and CDR2 as YYDKDF (reference sequence). In nucleotides, the CDR3 is TGTGCCACCGGATTAGCGACTAGCACAGATACGCAGTATTTT. Translated: CATGLATSTDTQYF. The whole variable domain, remainder taken from reference TRBV15 and TRBJ2-3, is DAMVIQNPRYQVTQFGKPVTLSCSQTLNHNVMYWYQQKSSQAPKLLFHYYDKDFNNEADTPDNFQSRRPNTSFCFLDIRSPGLGDTAMYLCATGLATSTDTQYFGPGTRLTVL.

This clonotype was seen repeatedly, ten times or more. The CDR3 DNA reads TGTGCCAGCAGCTTGGGGATCCGGACAGCCCCCTCCTACGAGCAGTACTTC. Translation: CASSLGIRTAPSYEQYF. This chain links TRBV5-4 with TRBJ2-7, with D possibly TRBD1 on 6 matching bases. The CDR3 is made up of 17 amino acids. Trimming took off 0 bases at V and 0 bases at J, with 16 bases between the two ends. In germline, CDR1 is SGHNT, CDR2 YYREEE (reference sequence).

This clonotype was seen more than once but under ten times. The gene calls are TRBV19 and TRBJ1-1; TRBD1 matches at 7 bases. V shed 5 bases and J 10 bases; nucleotides not matched to a gene: 4. The CDR3 consists of 11 residues. CDR1 and CDR2 from the germline V gene are LNHDA and SQIVND (reference sequence). For the CDR3, the DNA is TGTGCCAGTAGTCTACGACAGGGAGCTTTCTTT. This gives the protein CASSLRQGAFF.

Ten or more counts support this clonotype. In this CDR3 the conserved last residue, phenylalanine or tryptophan, is missing, so a read error is likely. Because the CDR3's place on the DNA is in doubt, the DNA is left out and the CDR3 is given as listed by TCRdb. V usage is TRBV3-2 and J usage is TRBJ1-5. TRBV3-2 is reported as a pseudogene. The CDR3 sequence runs 10 residues, both termini included. CDR3 protein: CASSRKAPNL.

At least ten counts were recorded for this clonotype. The CDR3 reads CSARVGGGSETQYF. The DNA for the CDR3 is TGCAGTGCTAGAGTGGGGGGGGGATCAGAGACCCAGTACTTC. The rearrangement links TRBV20-1 to TRBJ2-5, with 7 bases fitting TRBD2. The CDR3 contains 14 residues. Trimming removed 1 base from V and 4 bases from J; junction bases left unmatched: 6. The germline gives CDR1 DFQATT, CDR2 SNEGSKA (reference sequence).

This clonotype is labeled as medium-sized. The chain is built from TRBV7-3 and TRBJ1-5, with D unclear. Germline loops: CDR1 SGHTA, CDR2 FQGTGA. The V gene lost 2 bases and the J gene lost 4 bases, with 6 bases spanning the gap. The CDR3 contains 13 residues. CDR3 region: CASSLGPNQPQHF. CDR3 nucleotide sequence: TGTGCCAGCAGCTTAGGGCCAAATCAGCCCCAGCATTTT.

This clonotype has at least ten counts. This rearrangement joins TRBV4-3 to TRBJ2-7; the match to TRBD1 covers 11 bases. The J segment lost 1 base and the V segment lost 0 bases, leaving 11 bases of the junction unmatched. The length of the CDR3 is 19 residues. Germline V lookup: CDR1 LGHNA, CDR2 YSLEER. The CDR3 nucleotides are TGCGCCAGCAGCCAAGATTACCGGTCCGGGGACAGGGGGTCCTACGAGCAGTACTTC. Translated, it gives CASSQDYRSGDRGSYEQYF.